These 17 T cell receptor beta chains share one sample of origin, sequenced in a study of cytomegalovirus exposure and HLA in healthy donors. Both 60 Vbeta primers and 13 Jbeta primers went into the PCR. TCRdb's copy holds only in-frame clones and misses some; the assay was immunoSEQ multiplex PCR. Of roughly 120,000 clones listed, approximately 80% are singletons. The sample taken for sequencing was PBMCs. The receptor set was obtained from a man aged 35 to 55 in good health and CMV-seronegative.

The rearrangement uses TRBV27 and TRBJ1-1; D not certain. The V and J ends lost 3 bases and 4 bases respectively, with 12 bases between them. This CDR3 spans 14 amino acids. Germline CDR1 and CDR2: MNHEY and SMNVEV (reference sequence). In DNA form, the CDR3 reads TGTGCCAGCAGTTTGAGAGGTGGAAGCACTGAAGCTTTCTTT. This gives the protein CASSLRGGSTEAFF.

V usage is TRBV2 and J usage is TRBJ1-2, with D unresolved. The CDR3 spans 11 residues. Germline loops: CDR1 SNHLY, CDR2 FYNNEI. Trimming stripped 9 bases from V and 7 bases from J, with 12 bases between. The CDR3 sequence is CASTSYTGYTF. The CDR3 region has the DNA TGTGCCAGTACAAGTTATACTGGCTACACCTTC. The full variable domain, completed using reference TRBV2 and TRBJ1-2, is EPEVTQTPSHQVTQMGQEVILRCVPISNHLYFYWYRQILGQKVEFLVSFYNNEISEKSEIFDDQFSVERPDGSNFTLKIRSTKLEDSAMYFCASTSYTGYTFGSGTRLTVV.

This clone was detected only once. V usage is TRBV2 and J usage is TRBJ2-5, with a possible D match to TRBD2 (5 bases). The ends were cut back, 9 bases at V and 0 bases at J, with 14 bases in the middle. The length of the CDR3 is 14 residues. Germline assignment: CDR1 SNHLY and CDR2 FYNNEI. CDR3 DNA sequence: TGTGCCAGTTCCTTAACGGGGTACCAAGAGACCCAGTACTTC. Its protein product is CASSLTGYQETQYF. The full variable domain, in which reference TRBV2 and TRBJ2-5 provide the parts outside the CDR3, is EPEVTQTPSHQVTQMGQEVILRCVPISNHLYFYWYRQILGQKVEFLVSFYNNEISEKSEIFDDQFSVERPDGSNFTLKIRSTKLEDSAMYFCASSLTGYQETQYFGPGTRLLVL.

This clone is a singleton in its sample. This chain uses TRBV10-2 with TRBJ1-4; 7 bases are a match to TRBD1. V lost 10 bases to trimming and J lost 5 bases; unmatched junction nucleotides: 4. This CDR3 has 12 residues. Germline CDR1 is WSHSY and CDR2 is SAAADI. In nucleotides, the CDR3 is TGCGCCACCCGACAGGGAAATGAAAAACTGTTTTTT. Its translation: CATRQGNEKLFF.

The chain couples TRBV25-1 to TRBJ2-5; D perhaps matches TRBD2 (6 bases). The CDR3 has 16 residues. The V and J ends lost 4 bases and 4 bases respectively, with 19 bases between them. CDR1 is MGHDK and CDR2 is SYGVNS in the germline V gene. Here the CDR3 DNA reads TGTGCCAGCAGTGCTGGTTCGGTAGCGGCGCCAGAGACCCAGTACTTC. Its protein is CASSAGSVAAPETQYF.

This clone was recorded only once. Compared with germline, one end of the junction differs, possibly owing to a read error. Other nucleotide sequences in the sample specify the same CDR3. The chain links TRBV28 to TRBJ2-3; a possible D gene is TRBD1 (6 bases). Germline V lookup: CDR1 MDHEN, CDR2 SYDVKM. This CDR3 comprises 15 residues. The CDR3 DNA reads as TGCGCCAGCAGTTTAAACAGGGTGGGGACAGATACGCAGTATTTT. It encodes CASSLNRVGTDTQYF.

This chain connects TRBV4-1 to TRBJ1-2; D is undetermined. The CDR3 sequence is 15 residues long. CDR1 MGHRA and CDR2 YSYEKL come from the germline V gene. The V end lost 1 base, the J end lost 8 bases, and 17 bases lay between the germline ends. CDR3 residues: CASSQASNGVGGYTF. The DNA for the CDR3 is TGCGCCAGCAGCCAAGCGTCCAACGGGGTTGGAGGCTACACCTTC.

V and J are TRBV7-2 and TRBJ2-7; 8 positions agree with TRBD1. This CDR3 is 17 amino acids long. V trimming: 9 bases; J trimming: 4 bases; junction bases outside the gene matches: 20. Germline CDR1 is SGHTA and CDR2 is FQGNSA. The CDR3, as DNA: TGTGCCAGTCTTACTATAACCCCCGGGACAGGAAATTACGAGCAGTACTTC. Protein sequence: CASLTITPGTGNYEQYF.

This clone was counted a few times. In DNA, the CDR3 is TGCGCCAGCACGGGCGGGGACTACACAGATACGCAGTATTTT. Amino acids: CASTGGDYTDTQYF. The genes are TRBV5-1 and TRBJ2-3, with 7 bases fitting TRBD2. Trimming took 6 bases from V and 2 from J; bases not matched to a gene: 6. Germline values: CDR1 SGHRS, CDR2 YFSETQ. The CDR3 is made up of 14 amino acids.

V is TRBV19 and J is TRBJ2-5, with D unclear. V was clipped by 1 base and J by 7 bases, with 13 bases between them. This CDR3 comprises 14 residues. From germline, CDR1 is LNHDA and CDR2 SQIVND (reference sequence). The CDR3 is CASSIGVSEWTQYF. The CDR3 bases are TGTGCCAGTAGTATAGGAGTAAGCGAATGGACCCAGTACTTC. The complete variable domain, with remaining parts taken from reference TRBV19 and TRBJ2-5, reads DGGITQSPKYLFRKEGQNVTLSCEQNLNHDAMYWYRQDPGQGLRLIYYSQIVNDFQKGDIAEGYSVSREKKESFPLTVTSAQKNPTAFYLCASSIGVSEWTQYFGPGTRLLVL.

V is TRBV6-1 and J is TRBJ2-2; D is unclear. Germline V gene sequence: CDR1 MNHNS, CDR2 SASEGT. The CDR3 runs 13 residues. The V end lost 3 bases, the J end lost 1 base, and 3 bases lay between the germline ends. CDR3 DNA: TGTGCCAGCAGTGACAGGAACACCGGGGAGCTGTTTTTT. Its translation is CASSDRNTGELFF.

V usage is TRBV11-2 and J usage is TRBJ1-6; weak D call: TRBD1 (5 bases). From germline, CDR1 is SGHAT and CDR2 FQNNGV. Trimming removed 0 bases from V and 10 bases from J, with 10 bases in between. The CDR3 sequence is 14 residues long. CDR3: CASSLEAGQSPLHF. The CDR3 coding sequence is TGTGCCAGCAGCTTAGAGGCAGGGCAATCACCCCTCCACTTT.

For the CDR3, the DNA is TGTGCCAGCAGCAACAGGGAAAAGAGGGACACTGAAGCTTTCTTT. As protein: CASSNREKRDTEAFF. The V call is TRBV14, the J call TRBJ1-1; perhaps TRBD1 as D (6 bases). Between the trimmed V and J ends, which lost 5 bases and 3 bases, there was a span of 16 bases. The CDR3 is 15 residues long. CDR1 is SGHDN and CDR2 is FVKESK in the germline V gene.

This clone was counted between two and nine times. The V call is TRBV11-2, the J call TRBJ2-7; possibly TRBD1 for D (6 bases). The CDR3 extends over 15 amino acids. V lost 4 bases and J 5 bases, leaving 18 bases between the germline ends. Looked up from germline, CDR1 is SGHAT and CDR2 is FQNNGV. The CDR3 DNA sequence: TGTGCCAGCAGCTCCCCTAAAACAGGGTTCCACGAGCAGTACTTC. Its translation: CASSSPKTGFHEQYF.

This rearrangement joins TRBV4-3 to TRBJ2-2; D is unresolved. The CDR3 is made up of 14 amino acids. The V end lost 0 bases, the J end lost 9 bases, and 11 bases lay between the germline ends. Germline CDR1 LGHNA, CDR2 YSLEER. The CDR3: CASSQEEFPRELFF. The DNA of the CDR3 is TGCGCCAGCAGCCAAGAAGAATTCCCTAGGGAGCTGTTTTTT.

This clone was seen more than once but under ten times. The chain has TRBV9 and TRBJ2-1; TRBD2 agrees at 7 bases. Per the germline V gene, CDR1 is SGDLS and CDR2 is YYNGEE. The CDR3 runs 15 residues. V lost 7 bases to trimming and J lost 0 bases; unmatched junction nucleotides: 7. The CDR3 region has the DNA TGTGCCAGCGGGCGGGGGATGGGCTCCTACAATGAGCAGTTCTTC. This encodes CASGRGMGSYNEQFF.

The CDR3 coding sequence is TGCAGCGTTGTAGGGACAGAGATCTACGAGCAGTACTTC. Translation: CSVVGTEIYEQYF. This chain joins TRBV29-1 and TRBJ2-7; TRBD1 matches at 7 bases. Germline V gene sequence: CDR1 SQVTM, CDR2 ANQGSEA. V shed 4 bases and J 3 bases; nucleotides not matched to a gene: 6. This CDR3 spans 13 amino acids.